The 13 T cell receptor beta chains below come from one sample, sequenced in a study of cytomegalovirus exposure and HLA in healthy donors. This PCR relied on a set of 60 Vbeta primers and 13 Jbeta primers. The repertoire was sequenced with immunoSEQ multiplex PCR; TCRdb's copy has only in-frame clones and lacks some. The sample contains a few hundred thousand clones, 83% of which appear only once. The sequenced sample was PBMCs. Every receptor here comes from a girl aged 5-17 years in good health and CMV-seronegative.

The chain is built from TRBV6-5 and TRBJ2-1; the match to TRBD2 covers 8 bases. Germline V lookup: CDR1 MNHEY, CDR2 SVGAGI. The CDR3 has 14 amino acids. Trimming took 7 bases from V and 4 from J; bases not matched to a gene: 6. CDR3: CASMEGLGYNEQFF. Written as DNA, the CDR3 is TGTGCCAGCATGGAGGGACTAGGGTACAATGAGCAGTTCTTC.

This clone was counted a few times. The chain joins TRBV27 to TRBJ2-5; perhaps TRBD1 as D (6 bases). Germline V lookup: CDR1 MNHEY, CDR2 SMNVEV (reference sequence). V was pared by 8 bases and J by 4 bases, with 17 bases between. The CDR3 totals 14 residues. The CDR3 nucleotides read TGTGCCAGCCAGCAGCAGGGGTTGATAGAGACCCAGTACTTC. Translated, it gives CASQQQGLIETQYF.

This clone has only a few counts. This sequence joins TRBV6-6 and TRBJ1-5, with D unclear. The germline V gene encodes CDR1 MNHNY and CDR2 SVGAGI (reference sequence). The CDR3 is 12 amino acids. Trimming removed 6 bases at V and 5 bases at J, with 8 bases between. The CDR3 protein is CASSLADQPQHF. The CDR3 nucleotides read TGTGCCAGCAGCTTGGCGGATCAGCCCCAGCATTTT.

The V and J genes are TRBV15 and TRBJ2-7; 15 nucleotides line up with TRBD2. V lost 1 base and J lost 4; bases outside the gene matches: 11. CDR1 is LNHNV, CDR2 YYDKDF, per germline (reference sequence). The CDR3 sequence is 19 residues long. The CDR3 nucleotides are TGTGCCACCAGCAGAGGGGCAGCGAGGGGGACTAGCGGGAGGTACGAGCAGTACTTC. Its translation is CATSRGAARGTSGRYEQYF.

The CDR3 nucleotides read TGTGCCAGCAGCTTAGAAAGGACTATCCAAGAGACCCAGTACTTC. It encodes CASSLERTIQETQYF. The rearrangement joins TRBV7-9 to TRBJ2-5, with D possibly being TRBD2 (6 bases). Trimming left V 1 base short and J 1 base short, with 10 bases between. Germline CDR1 reads SEHNR; CDR2 reads FQNEAQ (reference sequence). This CDR3 has 15 residues.

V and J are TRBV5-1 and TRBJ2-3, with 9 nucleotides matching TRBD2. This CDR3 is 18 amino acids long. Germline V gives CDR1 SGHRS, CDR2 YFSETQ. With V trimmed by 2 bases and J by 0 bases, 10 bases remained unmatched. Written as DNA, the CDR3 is TGCGCCAGCAGCTTCGGGCGGGAGGGCCGTCTTAGCACAGATACGCAGTATTTT. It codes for CASSFGREGRLSTDTQYF.

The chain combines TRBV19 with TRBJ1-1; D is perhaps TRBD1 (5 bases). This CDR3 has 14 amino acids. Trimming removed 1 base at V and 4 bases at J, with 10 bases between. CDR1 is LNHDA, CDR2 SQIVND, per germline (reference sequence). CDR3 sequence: CASSIARGSTEAFF. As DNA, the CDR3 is TGTGCCAGTAGTATAGCCCGGGGGAGCACTGAAGCTTTCTTT. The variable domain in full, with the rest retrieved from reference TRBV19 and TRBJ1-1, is DGGITQSPKYLFRKEGQNVTLSCEQNLNHDAMYWYRQDPGQGLRLIYYSQIVNDFQKGDIAEGYSVSREKKESFPLTVTSAQKNPTAFYLCASSIARGSTEAFFGQGTRLTVV.

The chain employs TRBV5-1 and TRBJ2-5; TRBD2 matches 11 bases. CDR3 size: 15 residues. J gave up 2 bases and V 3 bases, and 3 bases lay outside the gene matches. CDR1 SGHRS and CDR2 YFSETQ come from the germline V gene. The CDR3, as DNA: TGCGCCAGCAGCTCACTAGCGGGGGTACAAGAGACCCAGTACTTC. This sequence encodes CASSSLAGVQETQYF.

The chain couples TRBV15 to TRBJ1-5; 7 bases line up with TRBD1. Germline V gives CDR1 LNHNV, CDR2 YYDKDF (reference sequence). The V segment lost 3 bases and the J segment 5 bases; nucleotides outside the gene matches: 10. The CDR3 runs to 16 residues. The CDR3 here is CATSRGPYRGDQPQHF. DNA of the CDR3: TGTGCCACCAGCAGGGGACCTTACAGGGGCGATCAGCCCCAGCATTTT. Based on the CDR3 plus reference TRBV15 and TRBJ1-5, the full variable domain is DAMVIQNPRYQVTQFGKPVTLSCSQTLNHNVMYWYQQKSSQAPKLLFHYYDKDFNNEADTPDNFQSRRPNTSFCFLDIRSPGLGDTAMYLCATSRGPYRGDQPQHFGDGTRLSIL.

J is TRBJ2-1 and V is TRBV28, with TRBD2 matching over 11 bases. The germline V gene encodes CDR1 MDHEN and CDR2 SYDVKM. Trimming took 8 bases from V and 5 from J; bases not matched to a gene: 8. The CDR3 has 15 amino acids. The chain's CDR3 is CASVPLAGVHNEQFF. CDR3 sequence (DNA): TGTGCCAGCGTACCACTAGCGGGAGTACACAATGAGCAGTTCTTC.

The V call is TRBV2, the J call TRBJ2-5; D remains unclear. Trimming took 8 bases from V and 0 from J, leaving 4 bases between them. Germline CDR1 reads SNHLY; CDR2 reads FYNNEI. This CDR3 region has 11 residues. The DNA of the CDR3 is TGTGCCAGCCAGTACCAAGAGACCCAGTACTTC. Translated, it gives CASQYQETQYF.

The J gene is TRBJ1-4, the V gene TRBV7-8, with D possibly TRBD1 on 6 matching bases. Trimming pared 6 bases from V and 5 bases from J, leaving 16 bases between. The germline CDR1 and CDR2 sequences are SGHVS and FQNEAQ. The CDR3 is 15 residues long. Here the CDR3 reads CASSSETGKNEKLFF. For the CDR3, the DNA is TGTGCCAGCAGTTCAGAGACAGGCAAGAATGAAAAACTGTTTTTT.

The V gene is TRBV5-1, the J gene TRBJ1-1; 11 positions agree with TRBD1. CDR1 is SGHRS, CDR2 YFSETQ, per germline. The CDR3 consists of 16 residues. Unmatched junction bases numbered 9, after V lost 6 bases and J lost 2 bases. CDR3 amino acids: CASMDGTGGVNTEAFF. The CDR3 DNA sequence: TGCGCCAGCATGGACGGGACAGGGGGTGTAAACACTGAAGCTTTCTTT.